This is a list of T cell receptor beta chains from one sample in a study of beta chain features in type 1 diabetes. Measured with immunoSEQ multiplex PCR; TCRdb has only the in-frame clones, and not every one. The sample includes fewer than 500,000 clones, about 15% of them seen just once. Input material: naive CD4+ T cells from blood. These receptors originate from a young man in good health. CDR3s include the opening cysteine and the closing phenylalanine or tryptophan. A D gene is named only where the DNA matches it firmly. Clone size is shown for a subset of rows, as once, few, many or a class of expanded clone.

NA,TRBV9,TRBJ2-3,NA,CASSATAEITDTQYF,TGTGCCAGCAGCGCCACAGCGGAGATCACAGATACGCAGTATTTT
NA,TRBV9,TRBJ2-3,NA,CASSVSPTAGTQYF,TGTGCCAGCAGCGTATCCCCAACGGCGGGTACGCAGTATTTT
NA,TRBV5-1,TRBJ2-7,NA,CASSLTTGSSSYEQYF,TGCGCCAGCAGCTTGACGACAGGATCAAGTTCCTACGAGCAGTACTTC
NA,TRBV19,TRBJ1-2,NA,CASRTVTNYGYTF,TGTGCCAGCCGGACTGTTACTAACTATGGCTACACCTTC
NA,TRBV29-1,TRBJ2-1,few,CSVLEVGYNEQFF,TGCAGCGTTTTGGAGGTGGGGTACAATGAGCAGTTCTTC
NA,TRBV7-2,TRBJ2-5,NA,CASSLRRDQETQYF,TGTGCCAGCAGCTTAAGGCGGGATCAAGAGACCCAGTACTTC
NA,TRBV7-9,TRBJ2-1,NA,CASSLRGYNNEQFF,TGTGCCAGCAGCTTAAGAGGGTATAACAATGAGCAGTTCTTC
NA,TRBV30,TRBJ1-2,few,CAWSVGGVYGYTF,TGTGCCTGGAGTGTTGGGGGAGTCTATGGCTACACCTTC
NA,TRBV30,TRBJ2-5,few,CAWTAGNQETQYF,TGTGCCTGGACCGCTGGCAACCAAGAGACCCAGTACTTC
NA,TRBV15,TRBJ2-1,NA,CATSRVGASESYNEQFF,TGTGCCACCAGCAGAGTAGGTGCTAGCGAATCCTACAATGAGCAGTTCTTC
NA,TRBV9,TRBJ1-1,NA,CASSVVGGKAFF,TGTGCCAGCAGCGTAGTGGGGGGAAAAGCTTTCTTT
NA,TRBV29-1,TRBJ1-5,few,CSVVGQPQHF,TGCAGCGTCGTCGGTCAGCCCCAGCATTTT
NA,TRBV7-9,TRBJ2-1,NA,CASSLQGQTEQFF,TGTGCCAGCAGCTTACAGGGCCAGACAGAGCAGTTCTTC
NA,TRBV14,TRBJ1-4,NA,CASSQLGAEKLFF,TGTGCCAGCAGCCAGTTGGGGGCGGAAAAACTGTTTTTT
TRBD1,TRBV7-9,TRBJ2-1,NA,CASSTRGLDSYNEQFF,TGTGCCAGCAGTACCAGGGGGCTCGACTCCTACAATGAGCAGTTCTTC
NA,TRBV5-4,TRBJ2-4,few,CASSFISSNIQYF,TGTGCCAGCAGCTTTATCAGCTCGAACATTCAGTACTTC
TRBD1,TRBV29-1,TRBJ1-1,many,CSVETRQGVAFF,TGCAGCGTTGAAACGAGACAGGGAGTTGCTTTCTTT
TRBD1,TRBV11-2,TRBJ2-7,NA,CASSSWTGNEQYF,TGTGCCAGCAGCTCTTGGACAGGAAACGAGCAGTACTTC